This TCR beta chain was documented in a study of T cell repertoires in cytomegalovirus infection. Study background: Well-studied HLA-B-restricted CMV epitopes were used in the study alongside recently identified HLA-C-restricted ones. Carrying CMV and the relevant HLA type showed in public TCR beta signatures. Findings and limits, study-wide: In two of eight donors, the top clonotype was HLA-C-restricted CMV-specific. The cumulative frequency of public TCR beta families identified carriers of CMV plus the relevant HLA.

The CDR3 loop spans 13 amino acids. CDR1 is SGHNT, CDR2 YYREEE, per germline (reference sequence). Deletions cut 6 bases from V and 4 bases from J, with 11 bases between. One entry per CDR3 protein, called by TCRdb with MiXCR from the reads. The sample yields 900,000 to 950,000 distinct CDR3 sequences, about 33% seen once. In this sample, this clonotype turned up many times. Its antigen is as yet unknown. Sequencing used cultured CD8+ T cells from PBMCs, obtained from culture after CMV antigen stimulation. The sequence came from a human donor in good health (CMV status not recorded). Some clones in this sample may be carry-over from other donors' samples. The chain employs TRBV5-4 and TRBJ2-1, with a possible D match to TRBD2 (6 bases). CDR3 sequence (DNA): TGTGCCAGCAAGGGACTCAATTACAATGAGCAGTTCTTC. This codes for CASKGLNYNEQFF.